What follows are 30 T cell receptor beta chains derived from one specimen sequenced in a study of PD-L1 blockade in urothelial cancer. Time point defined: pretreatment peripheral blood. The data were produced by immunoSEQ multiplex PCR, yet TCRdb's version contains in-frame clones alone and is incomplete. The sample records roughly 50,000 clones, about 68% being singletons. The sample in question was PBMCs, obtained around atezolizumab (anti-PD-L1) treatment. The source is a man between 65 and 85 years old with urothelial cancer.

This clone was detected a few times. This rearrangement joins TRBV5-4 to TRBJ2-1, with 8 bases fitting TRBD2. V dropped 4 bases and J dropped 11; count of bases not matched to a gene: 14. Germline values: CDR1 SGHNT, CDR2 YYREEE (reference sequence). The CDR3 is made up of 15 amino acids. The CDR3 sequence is CASSPEGAGERKQFF. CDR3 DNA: TGTGCCAGCAGCCCCGAGGGAGCGGGAGAACGGAAGCAGTTCTTC. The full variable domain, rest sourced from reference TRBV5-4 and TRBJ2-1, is ETGVTQSPTHLIKTRGQQVTLRCSSQSGHNTVSWYQQALGQGPQFIFQYYREEENGRGNFPPRFSGLQFPNYSSELNVNALELDDSALYLCASSPEGAGERKQFFGPGTRLTVL.

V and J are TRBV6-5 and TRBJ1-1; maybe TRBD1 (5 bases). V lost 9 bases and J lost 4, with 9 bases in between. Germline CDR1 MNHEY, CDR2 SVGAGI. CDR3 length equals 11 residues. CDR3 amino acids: CASHQGTEAFF. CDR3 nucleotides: TGTGCCAGTCACCAGGGCACTGAAGCTTTCTTT.

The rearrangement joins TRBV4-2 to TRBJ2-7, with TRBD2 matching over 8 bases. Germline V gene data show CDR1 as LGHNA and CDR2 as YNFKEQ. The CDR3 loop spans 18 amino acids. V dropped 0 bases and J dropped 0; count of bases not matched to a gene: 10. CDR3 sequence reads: CASSQDPSGSVYSYEQYF. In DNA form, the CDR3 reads TGTGCCAGCAGCCAAGATCCTAGCGGGTCGGTCTACTCCTACGAGCAGTACTTC.

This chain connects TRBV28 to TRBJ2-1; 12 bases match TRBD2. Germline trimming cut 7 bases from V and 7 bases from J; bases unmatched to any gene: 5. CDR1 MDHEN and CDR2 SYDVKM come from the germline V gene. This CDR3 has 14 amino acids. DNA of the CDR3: TGTGCCAGCACCGAGACTAGCGGGAGAAATGAGCAGTTCTTC. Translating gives CASTETSGRNEQFF.

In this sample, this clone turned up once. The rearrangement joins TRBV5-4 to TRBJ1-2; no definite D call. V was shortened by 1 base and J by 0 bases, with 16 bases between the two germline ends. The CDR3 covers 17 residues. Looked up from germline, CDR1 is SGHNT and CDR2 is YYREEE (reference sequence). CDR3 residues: CASSLRSGTYTNYGYTF. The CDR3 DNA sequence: TGTGCCAGCAGCTTGAGGTCAGGAACCTACACTAACTATGGCTACACCTTC.

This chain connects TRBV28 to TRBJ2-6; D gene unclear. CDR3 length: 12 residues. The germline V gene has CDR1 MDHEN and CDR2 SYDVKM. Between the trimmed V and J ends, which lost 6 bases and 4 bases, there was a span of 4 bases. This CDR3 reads CASRAGANVLTF. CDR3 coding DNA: TGTGCCAGCAGGGCCGGGGCCAACGTCCTGACTTTC.

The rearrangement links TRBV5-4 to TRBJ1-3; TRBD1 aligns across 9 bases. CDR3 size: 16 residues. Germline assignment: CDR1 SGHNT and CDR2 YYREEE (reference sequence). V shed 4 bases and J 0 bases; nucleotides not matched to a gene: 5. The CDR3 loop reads CASSGGQGFSGNTIYF. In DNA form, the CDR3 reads TGTGCCAGCAGCGGGGGACAGGGTTTCTCTGGAAACACCATATATTTT.

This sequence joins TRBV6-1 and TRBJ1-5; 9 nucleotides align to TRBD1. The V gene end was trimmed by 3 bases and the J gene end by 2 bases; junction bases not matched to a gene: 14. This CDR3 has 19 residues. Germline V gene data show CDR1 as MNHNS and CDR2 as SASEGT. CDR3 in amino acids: CASSDPGQGFLFGNQPQHF. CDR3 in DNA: TGTGCCAGCAGTGATCCGGGACAGGGCTTTTTATTTGGCAATCAGCCCCAGCATTTT.

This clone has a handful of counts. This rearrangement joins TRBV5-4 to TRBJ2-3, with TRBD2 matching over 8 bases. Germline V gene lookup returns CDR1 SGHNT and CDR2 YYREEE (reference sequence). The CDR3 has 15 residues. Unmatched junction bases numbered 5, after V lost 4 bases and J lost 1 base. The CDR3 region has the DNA TGTGCCAGCAGCCTTGCGGGACTAGGCACAGATACGCAGTATTTT. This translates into CASSLAGLGTDTQYF.

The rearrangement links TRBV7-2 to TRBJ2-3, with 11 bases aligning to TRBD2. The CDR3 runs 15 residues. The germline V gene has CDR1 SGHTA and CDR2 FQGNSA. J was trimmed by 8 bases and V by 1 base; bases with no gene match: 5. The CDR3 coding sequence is TGTGCCAGCAGCTTAGAAATTAGCGGGGGGGGTACGCAGTATTTT. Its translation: CASSLEISGGGTQYF.

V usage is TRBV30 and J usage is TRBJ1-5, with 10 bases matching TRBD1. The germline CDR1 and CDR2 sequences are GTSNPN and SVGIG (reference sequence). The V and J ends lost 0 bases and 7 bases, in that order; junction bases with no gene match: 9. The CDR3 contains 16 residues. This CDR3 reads CAWSVLGTGDSQPQHF. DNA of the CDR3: TGTGCCTGGAGTGTACTCGGGACAGGGGATTCGCAGCCCCAGCATTTT.

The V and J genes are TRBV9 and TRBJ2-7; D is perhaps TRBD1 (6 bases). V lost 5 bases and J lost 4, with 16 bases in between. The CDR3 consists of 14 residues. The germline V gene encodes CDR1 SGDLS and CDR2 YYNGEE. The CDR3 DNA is TGTGCCAGCAGGATCTCCGGGACACAGTACGAGCAGTACTTC. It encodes CASRISGTQYEQYF. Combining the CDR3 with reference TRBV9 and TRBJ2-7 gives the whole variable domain DSGVTQTPKHLITATGQRVTLRCSPRSGDLSVYWYQQSLDQGLQFLIQYYNGEERAKGNILERFSAQQFPDLHSELNLSSLELGDSALYFCASRISGTQYEQYFGPGTRLTVT.

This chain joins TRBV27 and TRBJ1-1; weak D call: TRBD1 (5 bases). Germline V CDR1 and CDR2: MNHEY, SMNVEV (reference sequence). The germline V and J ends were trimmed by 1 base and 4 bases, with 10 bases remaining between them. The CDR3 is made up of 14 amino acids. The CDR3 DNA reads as TGTGCCAGCAGTTTATACAGGTCGTCCACTGAAGCTTTCTTT. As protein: CASSLYRSSTEAFF.

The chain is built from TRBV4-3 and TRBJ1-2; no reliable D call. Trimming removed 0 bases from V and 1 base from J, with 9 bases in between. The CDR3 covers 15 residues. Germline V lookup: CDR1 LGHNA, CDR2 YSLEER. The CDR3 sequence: CASSQDYRGNYGYTF. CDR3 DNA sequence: TGCGCCAGCAGCCAAGATTACCGCGGTAACTATGGCTACACCTTC.

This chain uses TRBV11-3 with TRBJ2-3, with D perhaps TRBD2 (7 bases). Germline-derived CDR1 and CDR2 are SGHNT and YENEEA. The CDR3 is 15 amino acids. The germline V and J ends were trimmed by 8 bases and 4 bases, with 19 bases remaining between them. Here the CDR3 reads CASAVGGASSDTQYF. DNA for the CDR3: TGTGCCAGCGCAGTGGGGGGGGCATCCTCAGATACGCAGTATTTT.

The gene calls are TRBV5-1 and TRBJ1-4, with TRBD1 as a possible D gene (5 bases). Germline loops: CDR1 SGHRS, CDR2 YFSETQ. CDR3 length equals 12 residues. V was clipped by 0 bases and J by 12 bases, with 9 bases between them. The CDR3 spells CASSLVGGELFF. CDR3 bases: TGCGCCAGCAGCTTGGTTGGAGGGGAACTGTTTTTT.

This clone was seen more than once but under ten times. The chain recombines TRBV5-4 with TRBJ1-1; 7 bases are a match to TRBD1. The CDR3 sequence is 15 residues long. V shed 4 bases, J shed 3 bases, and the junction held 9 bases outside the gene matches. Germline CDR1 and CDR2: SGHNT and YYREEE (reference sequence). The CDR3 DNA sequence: TGTGCCAGCAGCCGGGGCACAGGGGAATACACTGAAGCTTTCTTT. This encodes CASSRGTGEYTEAFF.

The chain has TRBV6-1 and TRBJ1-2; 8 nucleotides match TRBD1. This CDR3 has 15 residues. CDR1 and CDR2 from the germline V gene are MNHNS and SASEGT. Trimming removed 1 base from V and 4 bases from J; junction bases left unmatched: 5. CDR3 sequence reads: CASSEGQGIGYGYTF. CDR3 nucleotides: TGTGCCAGCAGTGAAGGACAGGGGATCGGCTATGGCTACACCTTC.

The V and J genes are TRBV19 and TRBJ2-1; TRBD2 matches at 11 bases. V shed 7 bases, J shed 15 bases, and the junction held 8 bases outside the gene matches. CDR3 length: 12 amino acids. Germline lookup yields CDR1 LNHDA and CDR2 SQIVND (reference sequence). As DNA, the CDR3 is TGTGCCAGTAAAACTAGCGGGAGTCAACCGTTCTTC. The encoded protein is CASKTSGSQPFF.

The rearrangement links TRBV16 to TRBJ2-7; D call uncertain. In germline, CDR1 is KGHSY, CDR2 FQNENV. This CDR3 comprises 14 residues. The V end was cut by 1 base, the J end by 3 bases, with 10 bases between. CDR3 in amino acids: CASSQFERIYEQYF. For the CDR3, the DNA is TGTGCCAGCAGCCAATTCGAGAGGATCTACGAGCAGTACTTC.

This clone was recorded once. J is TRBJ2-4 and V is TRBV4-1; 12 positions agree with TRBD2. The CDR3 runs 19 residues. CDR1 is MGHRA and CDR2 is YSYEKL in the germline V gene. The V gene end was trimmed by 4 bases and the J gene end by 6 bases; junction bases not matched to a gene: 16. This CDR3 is CASSLGLAGRGGRGNIQYF. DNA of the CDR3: TGCGCCAGCAGCCTCGGACTAGCGGGAAGAGGTGGGCGGGGAAACATTCAGTACTTC.

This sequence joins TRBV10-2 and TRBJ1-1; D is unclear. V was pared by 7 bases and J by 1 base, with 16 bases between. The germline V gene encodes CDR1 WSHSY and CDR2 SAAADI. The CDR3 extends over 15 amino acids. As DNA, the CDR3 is TGCGCCAGCAAGCCGCCAGGCACTGAGAACACTGAAGCTTTCTTT. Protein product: CASKPPGTENTEAFF.

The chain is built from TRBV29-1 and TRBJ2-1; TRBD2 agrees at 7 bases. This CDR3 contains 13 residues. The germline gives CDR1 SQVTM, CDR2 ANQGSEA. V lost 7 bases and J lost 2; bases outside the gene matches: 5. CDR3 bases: TGCAGCGCAAGCGGGGCCCCCTACAATGAGCAGTTCTTC. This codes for CSASGAPYNEQFF.

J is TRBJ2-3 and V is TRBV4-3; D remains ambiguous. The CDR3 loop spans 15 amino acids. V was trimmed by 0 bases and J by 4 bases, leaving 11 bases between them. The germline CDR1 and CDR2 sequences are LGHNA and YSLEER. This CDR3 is CASSQDSDFPDTQYF. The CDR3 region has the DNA TGCGCCAGCAGCCAAGACTCCGACTTCCCAGATACGCAGTATTTT.

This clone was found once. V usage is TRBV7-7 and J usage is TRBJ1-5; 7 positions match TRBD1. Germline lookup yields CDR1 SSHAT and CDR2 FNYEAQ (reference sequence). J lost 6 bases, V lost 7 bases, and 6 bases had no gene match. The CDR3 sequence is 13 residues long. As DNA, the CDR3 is TGTGCCAGCAAGGGGCAGGGGGGTCAGCCCCAGCATTTT. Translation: CASKGQGGQPQHF.

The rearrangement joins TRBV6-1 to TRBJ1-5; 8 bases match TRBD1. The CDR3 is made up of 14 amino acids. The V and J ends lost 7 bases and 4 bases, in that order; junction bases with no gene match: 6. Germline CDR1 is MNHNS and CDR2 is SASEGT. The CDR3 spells CASNPRGPNQPQHF. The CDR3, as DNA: TGTGCCAGCAATCCCAGGGGGCCGAATCAGCCCCAGCATTTT.

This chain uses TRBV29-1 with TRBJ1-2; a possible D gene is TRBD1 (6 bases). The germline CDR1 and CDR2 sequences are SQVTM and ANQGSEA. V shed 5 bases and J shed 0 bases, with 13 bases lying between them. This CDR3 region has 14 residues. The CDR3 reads CSVPDRFSNYGYTF. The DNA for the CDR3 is TGCAGCGTTCCCGACAGGTTTTCTAACTATGGCTACACCTTC.

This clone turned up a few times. This CDR3 reads CASSLLTGDLEAFF. The CDR3 DNA reads TGTGCCAGCAGCTTATTGACAGGGGATCTTGAAGCTTTCTTT. The chain carries TRBV7-9 and TRBJ1-1; TRBD1 agrees at 8 bases. The V gene's germline CDR1 is SEHNR and CDR2 FQNEAQ (reference sequence). The ends lost 2 bases at V and 7 bases at J; junction bases unmatched: 6. This CDR3 comprises 14 residues.

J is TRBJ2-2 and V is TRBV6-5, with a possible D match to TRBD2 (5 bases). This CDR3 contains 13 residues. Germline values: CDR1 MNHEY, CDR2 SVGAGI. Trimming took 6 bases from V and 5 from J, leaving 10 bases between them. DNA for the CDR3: TGTGCCAGCAGCAACTCGGGGACCGGGGAGCTGTTTTTT. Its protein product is CASSNSGTGELFF.

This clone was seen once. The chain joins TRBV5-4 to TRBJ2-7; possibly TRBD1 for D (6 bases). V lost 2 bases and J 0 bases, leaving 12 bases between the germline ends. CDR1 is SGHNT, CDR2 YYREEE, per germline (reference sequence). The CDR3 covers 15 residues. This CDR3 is CASSFSDSSSYEQYF. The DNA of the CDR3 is TGTGCCAGCAGCTTTTCGGACAGTAGCTCCTACGAGCAGTACTTC. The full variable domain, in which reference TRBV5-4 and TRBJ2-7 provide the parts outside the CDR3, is ETGVTQSPTHLIKTRGQQVTLRCSSQSGHNTVSWYQQALGQGPQFIFQYYREEENGRGNFPPRFSGLQFPNYSSELNVNALELDDSALYLCASSFSDSSSYEQYFGPGTRLTVT.